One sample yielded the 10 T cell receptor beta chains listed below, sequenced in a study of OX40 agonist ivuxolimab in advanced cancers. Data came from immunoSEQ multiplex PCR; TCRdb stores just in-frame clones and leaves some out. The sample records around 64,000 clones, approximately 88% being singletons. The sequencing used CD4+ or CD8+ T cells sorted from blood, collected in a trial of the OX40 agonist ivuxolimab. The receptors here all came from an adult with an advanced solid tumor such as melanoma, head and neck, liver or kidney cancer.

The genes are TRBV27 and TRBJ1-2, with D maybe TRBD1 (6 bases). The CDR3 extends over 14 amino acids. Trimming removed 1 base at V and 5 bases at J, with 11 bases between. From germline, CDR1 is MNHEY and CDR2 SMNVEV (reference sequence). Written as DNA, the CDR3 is TGTGCCAGCAGTTTATGGCCGCAGGGGTATGGCTACACCTTC. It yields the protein CASSLWPQGYGYTF.

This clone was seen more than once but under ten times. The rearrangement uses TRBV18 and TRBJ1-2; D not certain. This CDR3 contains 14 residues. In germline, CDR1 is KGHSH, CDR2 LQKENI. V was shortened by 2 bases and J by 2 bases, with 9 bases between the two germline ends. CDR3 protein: CASSPTGRNYGYTF. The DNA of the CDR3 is TGTGCCAGCTCACCAACTGGCCGGAACTATGGCTACACCTTC.

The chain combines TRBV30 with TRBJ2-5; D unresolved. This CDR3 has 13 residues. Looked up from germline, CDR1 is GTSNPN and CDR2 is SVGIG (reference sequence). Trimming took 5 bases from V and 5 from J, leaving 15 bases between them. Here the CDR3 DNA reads TGTGCCTGGTGTTTGTCCTCCGGTGAGACCCAGTACTTC. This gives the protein CAWCLSSGETQYF. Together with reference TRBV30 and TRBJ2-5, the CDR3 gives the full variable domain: SQTIHQWPATLVQPVGSPLSLECTVEGTSNPNLYWYRQAAGRGLQLLFYSVGIGQISSEVPQNLSASRPQDRQFILSSKKLLLSDSGFYLCAWCLSSGETQYFGPGTRLLVL.

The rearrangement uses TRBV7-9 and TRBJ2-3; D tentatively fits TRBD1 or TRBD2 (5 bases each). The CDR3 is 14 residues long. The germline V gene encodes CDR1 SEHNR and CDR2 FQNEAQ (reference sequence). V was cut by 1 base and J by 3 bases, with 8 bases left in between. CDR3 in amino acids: CASSLEWGTDTQYF. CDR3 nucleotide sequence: TGTGCCAGCAGCTTAGAATGGGGGACAGATACGCAGTATTTT.

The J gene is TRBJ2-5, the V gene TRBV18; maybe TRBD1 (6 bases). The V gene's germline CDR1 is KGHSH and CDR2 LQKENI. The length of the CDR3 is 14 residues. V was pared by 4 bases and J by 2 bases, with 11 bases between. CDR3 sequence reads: CASSQIQGQETQYF. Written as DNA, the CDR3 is TGTGCCAGCTCACAAATACAGGGACAAGAGACCCAGTACTTC.

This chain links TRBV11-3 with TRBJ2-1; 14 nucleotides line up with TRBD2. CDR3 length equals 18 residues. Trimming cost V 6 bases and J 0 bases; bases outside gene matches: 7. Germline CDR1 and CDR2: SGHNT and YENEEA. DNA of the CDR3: TGTGCCAGCAGACCCGGACTAGCGGGAGGTCTCTCCTACAATGAGCAGTTCTTC. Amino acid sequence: CASRPGLAGGLSYNEQFF. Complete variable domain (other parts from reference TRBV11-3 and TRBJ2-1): EAGVVQSPRYKIIEKKQPVAFWCNPISGHNTLYWYLQNLGQGPELLIRYENEEAVDDSQLPKDRFSAERLKGVDSTLKIQPAELGDSAVYLCASRPGLAGGLSYNEQFFGPGTRLTVL.

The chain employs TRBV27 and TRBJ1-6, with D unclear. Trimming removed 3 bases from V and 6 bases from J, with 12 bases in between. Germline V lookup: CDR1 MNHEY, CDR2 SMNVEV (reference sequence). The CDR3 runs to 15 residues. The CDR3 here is CASSLRRAANSPLHF. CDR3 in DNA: TGTGCCAGCAGTTTGCGGAGGGCAGCTAATTCACCCCTCCACTTT.

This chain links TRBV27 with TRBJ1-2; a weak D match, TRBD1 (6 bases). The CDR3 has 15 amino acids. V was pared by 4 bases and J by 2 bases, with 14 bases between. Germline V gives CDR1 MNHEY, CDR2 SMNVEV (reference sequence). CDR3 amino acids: CASSSTWTANYGYTF. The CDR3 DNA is TGTGCCAGCAGTTCCACTTGGACAGCAAACTATGGCTACACCTTC.

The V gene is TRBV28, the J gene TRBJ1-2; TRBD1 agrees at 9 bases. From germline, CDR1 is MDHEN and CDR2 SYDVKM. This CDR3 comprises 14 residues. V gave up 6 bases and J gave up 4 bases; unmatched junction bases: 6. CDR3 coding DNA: TGTGCCAGCAGGCGGCCGGGACAGGGCTATGGCTACACCTTC. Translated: CASRRPGQGYGYTF.

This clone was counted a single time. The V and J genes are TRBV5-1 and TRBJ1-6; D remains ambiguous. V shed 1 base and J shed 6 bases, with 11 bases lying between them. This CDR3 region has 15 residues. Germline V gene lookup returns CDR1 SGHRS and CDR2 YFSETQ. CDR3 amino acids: CASSLLGELNSPLHF. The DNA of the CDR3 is TGCGCCAGCAGCTTGTTGGGAGAACTTAATTCACCCCTCCACTTT. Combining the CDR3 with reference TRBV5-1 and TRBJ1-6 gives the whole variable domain KAGVTQTPRYLIKTRGQQVTLSCSPISGHRSVSWYQQTPGQGLQFLFEYFSETQRNKGNFPGRFSGRQFSNSRSEMNVSTLELGDSALYLCASSLLGELNSPLHFGNGTRLTVT.